Below, 19 T cell receptor beta chains from the same sample are listed, as sequenced in a study of shared clonotypes between healthy human individuals. TCRdb's copy holds only in-frame clones and misses some; the assay was immunoSEQ multiplex PCR. The sample has about 700,000 clones, approximately 74% seen once. Sequencing was done on a sample of memory CD4+ T cells sorted from blood. Sample subset: CD45RA-negative fraction. The receptor source for this set is a woman in her thirties in good health.

The sample holds a few counts of this clone. The same CDR3 also results from other DNA sequences found in this sample. The chain carries TRBV28 and TRBJ1-5; TRBD1 matches 8 bases. The germline V gene has CDR1 MDHEN and CDR2 SYDVKM. The CDR3 runs 14 residues. The J segment lost 1 base and the V segment lost 7 bases, leaving 3 bases of the junction unmatched. The CDR3 protein is CASKQGGSNQPQHF. The CDR3 nucleotides read TGTGCCAGCAAACAGGGGGGCAGCAATCAGCCCCAGCATTTT.

This clone has just a few counts. V is TRBV5-1 and J is TRBJ1-5; possibly TRBD1 for D (6 bases). V lost 4 bases, J lost 6 bases, and 14 bases lay in between. The CDR3 is made up of 14 amino acids. Germline assignment: CDR1 SGHRS and CDR2 YFSETQ. The CDR3, as DNA: TGCGCCAGCAGCGAACAGGGTGGGAGTCAGCCCCAGCATTTT. Translated, it gives CASSEQGGSQPQHF.

This chain links TRBV27 with TRBJ2-7; 10 bases agree with TRBD2. Germline assignment: CDR1 MNHEY and CDR2 SMNVEV (reference sequence). After removal of 6 bases from V and 5 bases from J, the junction contained 16 bases not matched to a gene. This CDR3 has 17 residues. CDR3 protein: CASSGLAEPRGGHEQYF. CDR3 sequence (DNA): TGTGCCAGCAGCGGACTAGCGGAGCCCCGAGGGGGACACGAGCAGTACTTC.

This clone has just a few counts. The chain joins TRBV9 to TRBJ2-7, with 9 bases identical to TRBD1. The CDR3 spans 16 residues. Per germline, CDR1 SGDLS and CDR2 YYNGEE. V lost 1 base to trimming and J lost 1 base; unmatched junction nucleotides: 6. The CDR3 DNA reads TGTGCCAGCAGCGTAAAAGAAGGGACAGGGTCCTACGAGCAGTACTTC. Its protein is CASSVKEGTGSYEQYF.

The chain joins TRBV27 to TRBJ1-5; D perhaps matches TRBD1 (5 bases). This CDR3 is 15 amino acids long. The V end lost 3 bases, the J end lost 7 bases, and 16 bases lay between the germline ends. Germline V CDR1 and CDR2: MNHEY, SMNVEV (reference sequence). Here the CDR3 DNA reads TGTGCCAGCAGTTTGAGTATTATTGGGGGGCAGCCCCAGCATTTT. Translated: CASSLSIIGGQPQHF.

This sequence joins TRBV7-2 and TRBJ2-4; a possible D gene is TRBD2 (5 bases). The CDR3 is 14 amino acids. Trimming left V 0 bases short and J 12 bases short, with 15 bases between. Germline CDR1 and CDR2: SGHTA and FQGNSA. In nucleotides, the CDR3 is TGTGCCAGCAGCTTAGCAAGCGGACGTGTCCGTCAGTACTTC. This sequence encodes CASSLASGRVRQYF.

This sequence joins TRBV7-9 and TRBJ2-7, with TRBD2 matching over 8 bases. This CDR3 has 15 amino acids. J gave up 3 bases and V 0 bases, and 4 bases lay outside the gene matches. Per the germline V gene, CDR1 is SEHNR and CDR2 is FQNEAQ (reference sequence). The CDR3 spells CASSLALAGVYEQYF. As DNA, the CDR3 is TGTGCCAGCAGCTTAGCCCTAGCGGGCGTCTACGAGCAGTACTTC.

The rearrangement links TRBV28 to TRBJ2-7; D might be TRBD1 (5 bases). Germline V lookup: CDR1 MDHEN, CDR2 SYDVKM. The CDR3 totals 17 residues. V was trimmed by 5 bases and J by 0 bases, leaving 20 bases between them. DNA for the CDR3: TGTGCCAGCAGTGGGGTCGGTGGGGCGCGGAGCTCCTACGAGCAGTACTTC. It encodes CASSGVGGARSSYEQYF.

This sequence joins TRBV5-1 and TRBJ2-1; TRBD2 matches 11 bases. Trimming took 4 bases from V and 5 from J; bases not matched to a gene: 5. Germline CDR1 and CDR2: SGHRS and YFSETQ. The CDR3 consists of 15 residues. The DNA of the CDR3 is TGCGCCAGCAGCACACCGGGACTAGCGGACAATGAGCAGTTCTTC. Translating gives CASSTPGLADNEQFF. Complete variable domain (other parts from reference TRBV5-1 and TRBJ2-1): KAGVTQTPRYLIKTRGQQVTLSCSPISGHRSVSWYQQTPGQGLQFLFEYFSETQRNKGNFPGRFSGRQFSNSRSEMNVSTLELGDSALYLCASSTPGLADNEQFFGPGTRLTVL.

The chain links TRBV11-3 to TRBJ2-3, with TRBD2 matching 12 bases. V was pared by 2 bases and J by 4 bases, with 10 bases of the junction left unmatched. The CDR3 loop spans 18 amino acids. Germline V lookup: CDR1 SGHNT, CDR2 YENEEA. DNA of the CDR3: TGTGCCAGCAGCTTAAAAGGGCGACTAGCGGGAGAGGCAGATACGCAGTATTTT. Protein product: CASSLKGRLAGEADTQYF.

The chain links TRBV27 to TRBJ2-3, with a possible D match to TRBD2 (6 bases). Trimming took off 6 bases at V and 8 bases at J, with 18 bases between the two ends. The CDR3 is 14 amino acids. CDR1 is MNHEY, CDR2 SMNVEV, per germline (reference sequence). The CDR3 DNA reads TGTGCCAGCAGCTGGGTTGGAGGGGAGGCTACGCAGTATTTT. It specifies CASSWVGGEATQYF.

The rearrangement joins TRBV9 to TRBJ2-7; TRBD2 matches 7 bases. The V and J ends lost 4 bases and 5 bases, in that order; junction bases with no gene match: 12. This CDR3 is 15 amino acids long. Germline V CDR1 and CDR2: SGDLS, YYNGEE. CDR3 in DNA: TGTGCCAGCAGCCTGGGGCTAGCGGCCTTGGACGAGCAGTACTTC. Residues: CASSLGLAALDEQYF.

The chain employs TRBV7-6 and TRBJ2-7; the D gene is possibly TRBD2 (6 bases). Per the germline V gene, CDR1 is SGHVS and CDR2 is FNYEAQ. This CDR3 has 15 amino acids. V shed 4 bases and J shed 6 bases, with 19 bases lying between them. Written as DNA, the CDR3 is TGTGCCAGCAGCTCGCTTGAAGGCCCGACTAGCGAGCAGTACTTC. Its protein is CASSSLEGPTSEQYF.

This chain links TRBV2 with TRBJ2-1; D could derive from TRBD1 or TRBD2 (5 bases each). In germline, CDR1 is SNHLY, CDR2 FYNNEI. The V end lost 6 bases, the J end lost 7 bases, and 19 bases lay between the germline ends. The CDR3 sequence is 15 residues long. CDR3 nucleotide sequence: TGTGCCAGCAGCCGACAGAGCGGTACCTGGAATGAGCAGTTCTTC. This gives the protein CASSRQSGTWNEQFF.

V usage is TRBV28 and J usage is TRBJ1-2; no reliable D call. From germline, CDR1 is MDHEN and CDR2 SYDVKM. The CDR3 has 16 residues. The germline V and J ends were trimmed by 5 bases and 0 bases, with 16 bases remaining between them. The CDR3, as DNA: TGTGCCAGCAGTGCCTCGGCAGAAGCCCCTAACTATGGCTACACCTTC. Translating it yields CASSASAEAPNYGYTF.

The V gene is TRBV7-8, the J gene TRBJ2-1; 10 bases fit TRBD1. V dropped 4 bases and J dropped 6; count of bases not matched to a gene: 0. The germline V gene encodes CDR1 SGHVS and CDR2 FQNEAQ. The length of the CDR3 is 13 residues. For the CDR3, the DNA is TGTGCCAGCAGCTGGGACAGGGGCAATGAGCAGTTCTTC. Protein product: CASSWDRGNEQFF. Full variable domain (rest looked up from reference TRBV7-8 and TRBJ2-1): GAGVSQSPRYKVAKRGQDVALRCDPISGHVSLFWYQQALGQGPEFLTYFQNEAQLDKSGLPSDRFFAERPEGSVSTLKIQRTQQEDSAVYLCASSWDRGNEQFFGPGTRLTVL.

This clone was detected a few times. CDR3 residues: CASSLGQGAFYGYTF. The DNA of the CDR3 is TGTGCCAGCAGCCTTGGACAGGGGGCCTTCTATGGCTACACCTTC. J is TRBJ1-2 and V is TRBV7-2; 11 nucleotides agree with TRBD1. This CDR3 is built from 15 residues. V shed 5 bases and J 4 bases; nucleotides not matched to a gene: 6. CDR1 and CDR2 from the germline V gene are SGHTA and FQGNSA.

The chain has TRBV19 and TRBJ2-3; the match to TRBD2 covers 8 bases. Germline V lookup: CDR1 LNHDA, CDR2 SQIVND (reference sequence). The junction had 12 bases not matched to a gene; V was cut back by 4 bases and J by 6 bases. This CDR3 region has 16 residues. CDR3 in DNA: TGTGCCAGTAGTAAGGAAAAAGCGGGGGTGATGGATACGCAGTATTTT. Its protein is CASSKEKAGVMDTQYF.

This clone has a single count. The chain's CDR3 is CASSEEGVSGNTIYF. The DNA for the CDR3 is TGTGCCAGCAGTGAAGAGGGAGTCTCTGGAAACACCATATATTTT. This chain links TRBV2 with TRBJ1-3; D remains unclear. V gave up 1 base and J gave up 0 bases, with 7 bases separating them. CDR3 size: 15 residues. Germline CDR1 SNHLY, CDR2 FYNNEI.